Presented here are 15 T cell receptor beta chains from one specimen sequenced in a study of T cell responses to AZD1222 COVID-19 vaccine. The data were produced by immunoSEQ multiplex PCR, yet TCRdb's version contains in-frame clones alone and is incomplete. Here the sample spans roughly 140,000 clones, approximately 85% being singletons. The material was peripheral blood, obtained on day 0 of MenACWY control vaccination. The receptor set was obtained from an adult in good health.

This rearrangement joins TRBV18 to TRBJ1-1, with TRBD1 matching over 8 bases. Germline trimming cut 3 bases from V and 2 bases from J; bases unmatched to any gene: 5. The CDR3 consists of 15 residues. CDR1 is KGHSH and CDR2 is LQKENI in the germline V gene. DNA of the CDR3: TGTGCCAGCTCACCGTACGGACAGGGAAACACTGAAGCTTTCTTT. Its translation is CASSPYGQGNTEAFF.

The V and J genes are TRBV5-1 and TRBJ2-1; D unclear. Germline lookup yields CDR1 SGHRS and CDR2 YFSETQ. The CDR3 runs to 14 residues. Trimming removed 0 bases at V and 3 bases at J, with 7 bases between. The CDR3 is CASSLGADYNEQFF. CDR3 sequence (DNA): TGCGCCAGCAGCTTGGGGGCAGACTACAATGAGCAGTTCTTC.

The chain uses TRBV6-5 and TRBJ2-2; D gene ambiguous. CDR3 length: 13 amino acids. Germline V CDR1 and CDR2: MNHEY, SVGAGI. V lost 10 bases and J lost 4, with 13 bases in between. CDR3 region: CATLPPFTGELFF. For the CDR3, the DNA is TGTGCCACCTTGCCGCCGTTCACCGGGGAGCTGTTTTTT.

This clone showed up just once. This sequence joins TRBV10-2 and TRBJ1-5; the D gene is possibly TRBD1 (5 bases). The CDR3 totals 14 residues. CDR1 and CDR2 from the germline V gene are WSHSY and SAAADI. Trimming stripped 0 bases from V and 7 bases from J, with 10 bases between. In DNA, the CDR3 is TGCGCCAGCAGTGAGTCGTCCAGGGAGCAGCCCCAGCATTTT. Protein: CASSESSREQPQHF.

This chain links TRBV7-9 with TRBJ2-1; D assignment may be TRBD1 or TRBD2 (6 bases each). Germline CDR1 reads SEHNR; CDR2 reads FQNEAQ (reference sequence). Trimming stripped 1 base from V and 14 bases from J, with 9 bases between. The CDR3 totals 11 residues. The DNA of the CDR3 is TGTGCCAGCAGCTTAGAGGAGGGGGAGTTCTTC. It is translated as CASSLEEGEFF.

The chain couples TRBV7-8 to TRBJ2-7; 9 bases are a match to TRBD2. CDR3 size: 16 residues. V was pared by 0 bases and J by 2 bases, with 5 bases of the junction left unmatched. CDR1 and CDR2 (germline): SGHVS, FQNEAQ. The chain's CDR3 is CASSLALAGSPYEQYF. CDR3 nucleotides: TGTGCCAGCAGCTTAGCGCTAGCGGGGTCCCCCTACGAGCAGTACTTC.

This clone showed up just once. The chain recombines TRBV7-3 with TRBJ2-1, with 8 bases fitting TRBD1. Germline V gene data show CDR1 as SGHTA and CDR2 as FQGTGA. Trimming took 4 bases from V and 4 from J; bases not matched to a gene: 6. CDR3 length equals 15 residues. CDR3 nucleotides: TGTGCCAGCAGCTCCGGACAGGGAGTTTACAATGAGCAGTTCTTC. Its translation: CASSSGQGVYNEQFF.

V gene TRBV28 combines with J gene TRBJ1-4; 10 positions match TRBD1. There are 15 residues in the CDR3. Per germline, CDR1 MDHEN and CDR2 SYDVKM. Losses at the gene ends were 7 bases for V and 10 bases for J; bases not matched to a gene: 12. In nucleotides, the CDR3 is TGTGCCAGCACCCATCCCGGGACAGGGGACAGAAAACTGTTTTTT. Translating gives CASTHPGTGDRKLFF.

The chain uses TRBV9 and TRBJ1-2, with 9 positions matching TRBD1. V trimming: 3 bases; J trimming: 3 bases; junction bases outside the gene matches: 9. Germline V CDR1 and CDR2: SGDLS, YYNGEE. This CDR3 has 16 residues. This CDR3 reads CASSALSTGGDYGYTF. The CDR3 nucleotides are TGTGCCAGCAGCGCCCTTTCGACAGGGGGAGACTATGGCTACACCTTC.

Written as DNA, the CDR3 is TGTGCCAGCAGTGAGGGGAACAGGGTTGATGGCTACACCTTC. Translating gives CASSEGNRVDGYTF. The rearrangement joins TRBV2 to TRBJ1-2; tentative D call: TRBD1 (6 bases). V was cut by 3 bases and J by 6 bases, with 14 bases left in between. The CDR3 runs to 14 residues. CDR1 is SNHLY, CDR2 FYNNEI, per germline.

A word on this clone: A read error may produce the germline difference seen at one junction end. The genes are TRBV5-6 and TRBJ2-1, with D tentatively TRBD1 or TRBD2 (5 bases each). CDR3 length: 12 amino acids. Germline CDR1 is SGHDT and CDR2 is YYEEEE. The CDR3 bases are TGTGCCAGCAGCCCCGGGACGGGATGGTTGGTCTTC. Amino acid sequence: CASSPGTGWLVF.

The chain joins TRBV5-8 to TRBJ2-3; D perhaps matches TRBD1 (5 bases). CDR3 length: 15 residues. The V end was cut by 5 bases, the J end by 6 bases, with 19 bases between. Germline CDR1 SGHTS, CDR2 YDEGEE. The CDR3 DNA follows: TGTGCCAGCAGTCGCCGTGGGGCGGACGGGGATACGCAGTATTTT. Protein product: CASSRRGADGDTQYF.

This clone was picked up a small number of times. The chain joins TRBV12-3 or TRBV12-4 to TRBJ2-2, with D perhaps matching TRBD1 or TRBD2 (5 bases each). The CDR3 covers 13 residues. Trimming left V 3 bases short and J 5 bases short, with 7 bases between. The CDR3 reads CASSLGVTGELFF. CDR3 nucleotides: TGTGCCAGCAGTTTGGGGGTGACCGGGGAGCTGTTTTTT.

The count of this clone is one. This chain uses TRBV10-3 with TRBJ1-2, with a weak D call TRBD1 (5 bases). CDR1 ENHRY and CDR2 SYGVKD come from the germline V gene. CDR3 length: 11 residues. V gave up 6 bases and J gave up 8 bases, with 10 bases separating them. CDR3 residues: CAISGGVGYTF. The CDR3 DNA sequence: TGTGCCATCAGCGGAGGGGTCGGCTACACCTTC.

This CDR3 is CASSRRTGAIYEQYF. The DNA for the CDR3 is TGTGCCAGCAGCCGAAGGACAGGGGCGATCTACGAGCAGTACTTC. The chain links TRBV3-1 (or the pseudogene TRBV3-2) to TRBJ2-7; 9 nucleotides line up with TRBD1. Germline CDR1 reads LGHDT; CDR2 reads YNNKEL (reference sequence). V lost 4 bases, J lost 3 bases, and 7 bases stayed unmatched. The CDR3 is made up of 15 amino acids.